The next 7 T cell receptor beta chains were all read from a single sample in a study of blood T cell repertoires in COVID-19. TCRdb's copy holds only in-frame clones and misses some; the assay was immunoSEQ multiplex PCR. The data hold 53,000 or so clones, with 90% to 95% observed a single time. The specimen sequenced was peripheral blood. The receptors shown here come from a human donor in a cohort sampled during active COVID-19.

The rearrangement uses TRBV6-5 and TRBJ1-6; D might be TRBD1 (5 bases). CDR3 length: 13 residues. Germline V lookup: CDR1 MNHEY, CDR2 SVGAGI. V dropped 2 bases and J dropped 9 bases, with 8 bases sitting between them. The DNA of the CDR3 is TGTGCCAGCAGTTACCGGAGGGGTTCACCCCTCCACTTT. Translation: CASSYRRGSPLHF.

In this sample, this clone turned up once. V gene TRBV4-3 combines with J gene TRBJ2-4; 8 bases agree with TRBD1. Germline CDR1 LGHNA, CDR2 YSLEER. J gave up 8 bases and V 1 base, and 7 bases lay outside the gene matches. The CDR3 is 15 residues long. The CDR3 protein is CASSQATGAIDIQYF. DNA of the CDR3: TGCGCCAGCAGCCAAGCGACAGGGGCCATTGACATTCAGTACTTC.

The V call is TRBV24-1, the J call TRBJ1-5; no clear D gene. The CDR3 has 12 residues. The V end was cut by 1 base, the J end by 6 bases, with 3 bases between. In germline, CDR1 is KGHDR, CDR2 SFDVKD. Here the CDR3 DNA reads TGTGCCACCAGTGATTTCGGTCAGCCCCAGCATTTT. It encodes CATSDFGQPQHF.

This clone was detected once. CDR3 nucleotides: TGTGCCAGCAGCCCCGGGGGGAGCGGGGTAAATGAGCAGTTCTTC. It translates to CASSPGGSGVNEQFF. The chain carries TRBV5-4 and TRBJ2-1, with 7 bases lining up with TRBD2. CDR1 and CDR2 from the germline V gene are SGHNT and YYREEE (reference sequence). J gave up 7 bases and V 4 bases, and 11 bases lay outside the gene matches. The CDR3 is made up of 15 amino acids.

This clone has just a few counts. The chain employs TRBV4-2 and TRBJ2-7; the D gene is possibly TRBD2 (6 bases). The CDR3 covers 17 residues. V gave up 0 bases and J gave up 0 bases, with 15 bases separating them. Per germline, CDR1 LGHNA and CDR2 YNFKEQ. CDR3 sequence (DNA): TGTGCCAGCAGCCAAGAGGCAGGCGGGATTTACTCCTACGAGCAGTACTTC. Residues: CASSQEAGGIYSYEQYF.

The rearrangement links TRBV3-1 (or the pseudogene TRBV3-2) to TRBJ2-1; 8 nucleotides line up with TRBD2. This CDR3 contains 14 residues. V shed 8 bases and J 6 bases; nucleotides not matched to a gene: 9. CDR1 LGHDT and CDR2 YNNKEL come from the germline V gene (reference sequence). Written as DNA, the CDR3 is TGTGCCAGCGAGAAAAGCGGGGGTTTCAATGAGCAGTTCTTC. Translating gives CASEKSGGFNEQFF.

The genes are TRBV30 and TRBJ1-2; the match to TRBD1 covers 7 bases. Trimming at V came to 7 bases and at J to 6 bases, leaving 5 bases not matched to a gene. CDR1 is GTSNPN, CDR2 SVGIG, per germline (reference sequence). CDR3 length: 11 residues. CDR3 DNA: TGTGCCTCAGACGACAGGGATGGCTACACCTTC. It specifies CASDDRDGYTF.